One TCR beta chain is described in this entry. This clonotype came up many times. The antigen it recognizes is unknown. One base away there is no much larger clone; base qualities are not given. Library construction relied on multiplex PCR. The sequencer listed for this sample is Illumina HiSeq 4000. CDR3 regions were amplified by Arm-PCR with iRepertoire HTBI primers to construct TCR beta libraries. Before sequencing, the PCR products underwent gel purification. The published analysis was carried out like this. Across samples, about 63 TRBV and roughly 15 TRBJ segments were identified and used for gene usage analysis of CDR3 amino acid clonotypes. Filtered high-quality paired reads were merged into contigs using COPE and FqMerger. BLAST was used to align contigs to IMGT TRBV, TRBD and TRBJ reference genes, and CDR3 was defined according to IMGT. Any clonotype with a frequency above 0.1% was classified as a highly expanded clone. Repertoire diversity was measured by Shannon entropy, and V-J evenness by the Gini coefficient. A clonotype found in more than one individual was treated as public. Using fastp trimming at Q25 and MiXCR clonotype assembly, TCRdb reanalyzed the public sequencing data and kept in-frame beta chains. Each record represents a unique CDR3 protein, reported with the most common genes and DNA among its rows. TCRdb's processing, not the authors' own work, is the source of the V and J calls. The table for this sample lists approximately 350,000 distinct CDR3 sequences; around 15% of them were counted only once. The top ten hold less than 35% of the sample.

These data originate in a study of regulatory T cells in long-lasting Graves disease (dated by TCRdb to the early 2020s). For the wider study: Antithyroid drugs had been taken for less than 3 months by newly diagnosed Graves' disease patients. Patients with persistent Graves' disease were compared with patients with newly diagnosed Graves' disease using TCR sequencing and RNA sequencing of peripheral blood. The study was registered as a clinical trial and conducted in China. A total of around 35 samples underwent TCR sequencing, from roughly 13 patients with persistent Graves' disease and approximately 20 patients with newly diagnosed Graves' disease.

Read against the paper, the sample's time point label means: newly diagnosed GD, antithyroid drugs for less than 3 months. RNA was extracted from PBMCs in TRIzol for both TCR sequencing and RNA sequencing. Graves' disease was diagnosed according to American Thyroid Association guidelines. Patients for the study were recruited at an endocrinology department in Xi'an, China. From each patient, approximately 9.9 milliliters of peripheral blood was collected into an EDTA anticoagulant tube. PBMCs were isolated by Ficoll Paque Plus density gradient separation without further T cell sorting. An Agilent 2100 Bioanalyzer and agarose gel were used to assess RNA quality, and a NanoDrop 2000 was used to measure RNA concentration. After removal of 6 bases from V and 3 bases from J, the junction retains 4 bases not matched to a gene. From the cysteine through the phenylalanine, the CDR3 covers 13 amino acids. The DNA shown is the 39-base CDR3, in frame from base 1. CDR1 is given as MNHNS and CDR2 as SASEGT, both from the germline V gene.

What the research found in general, with its limitations: Only peripheral blood was studied, because thyroid tissue, the primary lesion, was inaccessible. More public clonotypes were shared among persistent patients (roughly 3,000) than among newly diagnosed patients (roughly 960). TRBV28, TRBJ1-2 and TRBJ2-5 were preferentially used in persistent disease, while TRBV20-1 and TRBJ2-1 were favored in newly diagnosed disease. Sequencing and analysis were limited to the TCR beta chain. The authors noted that the small sample size was a limitation that may lower accuracy. Compared with newly diagnosed patients, patients with persistent Graves' disease had lower TCR Shannon entropy and fewer highly expanded clones, which suggests clonal expansion.

These sequences were also reported in another study, on T cells in Graves' hyperthyroidism and ophthalmopathy. Taken from the second paper: A patient counted as having stable Graves' hyperthyroidism if no progression to ophthalmopathy occurred over 18 months of follow-up. The hyperthyroidism patients were between 18 and 65 years old and newly diagnosed, with a disease duration of less than 2 months. Any patient with an uncontrolled infection, another autoimmune disease, pregnancy or lactation was excluded. Diagnoses relied on clinical symptoms, serum thyroxine and TRAb, thyroid ultrasound and orbital computed tomography. For the first round of RT-PCR on the TCR CDR3, the HTBI primer set was used together with the Qiagen OneStep RT-PCR kit. Most expanded thyroid clonotypes (frequency above 0.001) were also detected in blood, suggesting blood repertoires may reflect thyroid immune responses. Ophthalmopathy was separated from stable hyperthyroidism by a 13 V-J signature model, with 85% to 90% sensitivity and approximately 84% specificity obtained in cross-validation and 80%/75% obtained in testing. In validation, the model predicted progression to ophthalmopathy with about 71% sensitivity and approximately 78% specificity, a median of about six months before onset. To identify distinguishing TCR V-J signatures, a discovery cohort of 90 to 100 patients was used, comprising 43 with Graves' ophthalmopathy and some 60 with stable Graves' hyperthyroidism. Prospective prediction of ophthalmopathy was tested in an independent validation cohort consisting of 18 to 20 hyperthyroidism patients and some 16 patients who later progressed to ophthalmopathy. The 75 to 100 discovery patients were randomly split 7:3 into training and test sets. In addition, the study compared T-cell repertoires in thyroid tissue and in blood from several Graves' hyperthyroidism patients. Following sampling, methimazole starting at 30 mg daily was given to hyperthyroidism patients, and high-dose intravenous methylprednisolone was given to ophthalmopathy patients. Libraries were constructed in a second round of multiplex PCR, after which size selection and purification were performed. Libraries were sequenced paired-end with 100 bp reads on an Illumina HiSeq2000. SOAPnuke was used to process the raw data, throwing out any read that contained adapters or uncalled bases, had a mean Phred below 15, or lacked an exact constant-primer or identifier match. High-quality paired reads were merged with COPE v1.2.5, and unique nucleotide sequences were defined as clonotypes. MiTCR v1.1 was used to align the clonotypes against IMGT TRBV, TRBD and TRBJ reference segments. The analysis included only V-J combinations with a frequency above 0.0001, which together covered roughly 99% of the repertoires. A TCS score was defined as the ratio between F50 (clonal expansion) and ExV (chaos), using BLOSUM62-based TCRdist between CDR3 peptides within each V-J. Welch's t-statistics and random forest reduced fewer than 600 V-J features to 10 to 15, which were used in a naive Bayes classifier (R e1071). Sample size was not statistically predetermined, and investigators were not blinded to group allocation. According to the paper, TCR Vbeta CDR3 sequencing was carried out on over 130 peripheral blood samples, which came from under 50 ophthalmopathy, approximately 78 hyperthyroidism and 17 progressor patients.

The chain links TRBV6-1 with TRBJ2-7; TRBD1 aligns with 8 central bases. This sample comprised peripheral blood mononuclear cells (PBMCs), obtained at new diagnosis, from a patient treated with antithyroid drugs. This clonotype originated in a man aged 35-49 years with Graves disease. Donor details come from another sample of the same person, matched by shared clones. CDR3 region: CASRGTGLYEQYF. The DNA reads as follows: TGTGCCAGCAGAGGGACAGGACTCTACGAGCAGTACTTC.